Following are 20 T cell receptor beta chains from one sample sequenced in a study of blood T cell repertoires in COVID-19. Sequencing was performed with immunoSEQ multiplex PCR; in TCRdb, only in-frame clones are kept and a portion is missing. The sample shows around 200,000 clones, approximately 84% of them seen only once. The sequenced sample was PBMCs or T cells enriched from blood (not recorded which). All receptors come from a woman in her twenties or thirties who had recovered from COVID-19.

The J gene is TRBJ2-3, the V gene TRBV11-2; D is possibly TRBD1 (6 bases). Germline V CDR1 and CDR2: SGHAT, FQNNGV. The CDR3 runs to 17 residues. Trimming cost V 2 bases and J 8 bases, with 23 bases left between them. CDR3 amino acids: CASSLSTGTGRGFTQYF. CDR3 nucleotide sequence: TGTGCCAGCAGCTTATCAACGGGTACGGGCAGGGGCTTTACGCAGTATTTT.

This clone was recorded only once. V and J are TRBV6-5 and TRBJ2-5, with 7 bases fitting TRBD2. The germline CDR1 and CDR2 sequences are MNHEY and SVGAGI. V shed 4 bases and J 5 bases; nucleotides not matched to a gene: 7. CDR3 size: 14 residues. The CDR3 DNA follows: TGTGCCAGCAGTTGGAGCGGGGCGGGGGAGACCCAGTACTTC. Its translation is CASSWSGAGETQYF.

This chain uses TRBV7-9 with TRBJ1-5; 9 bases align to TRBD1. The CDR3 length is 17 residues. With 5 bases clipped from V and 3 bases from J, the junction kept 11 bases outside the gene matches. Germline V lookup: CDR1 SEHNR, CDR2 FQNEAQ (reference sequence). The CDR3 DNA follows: TGTGCCAGCAGCCCGGGGACAGGGTTGGGCCCCAATCAGCCCCAGCATTTT. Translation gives CASSPGTGLGPNQPQHF.

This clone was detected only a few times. CDR3 coding DNA: TGTGCCAGTAGTATAACAGTGAACACTGAAGCTTTCTTT. Protein product: CASSITVNTEAFF. The chain has TRBV19 and TRBJ1-1; D not resolved. Trimming removed 2 bases from V and 0 bases from J, with 4 bases in between. This CDR3 is built from 13 residues. Per germline, CDR1 LNHDA and CDR2 SQIVND (reference sequence).

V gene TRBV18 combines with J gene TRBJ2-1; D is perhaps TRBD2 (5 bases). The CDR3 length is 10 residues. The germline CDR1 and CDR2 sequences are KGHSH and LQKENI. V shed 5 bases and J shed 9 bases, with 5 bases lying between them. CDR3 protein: CASSGSEQFF. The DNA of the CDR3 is TGTGCCAGCTCAGGGAGTGAGCAGTTCTTC.

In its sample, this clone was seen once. The CDR3 nucleotides are TGCGCCAGCAGCCCCATTCTCGCCCAGAGGCCAGGGGGCAACTATGGCTACACCTTC. This gives the protein CASSPILAQRPGGNYGYTF. The chain is built from TRBV4-1 and TRBJ1-2, with 8 positions matching TRBD1. Germline V CDR1 and CDR2: MGHRA, YSYEKL. V shed 4 bases, J shed 2 bases, and the junction held 18 bases outside the gene matches. The CDR3 is 19 residues long.

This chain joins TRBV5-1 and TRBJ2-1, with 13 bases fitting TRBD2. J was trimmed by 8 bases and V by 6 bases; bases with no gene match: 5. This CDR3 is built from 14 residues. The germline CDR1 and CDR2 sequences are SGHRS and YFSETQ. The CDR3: CASKRTSGGDEQFF. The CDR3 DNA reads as TGCGCCAGCAAGCGGACTAGCGGGGGAGATGAGCAGTTCTTC. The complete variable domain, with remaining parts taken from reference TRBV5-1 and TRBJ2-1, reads KAGVTQTPRYLIKTRGQQVTLSCSPISGHRSVSWYQQTPGQGLQFLFEYFSETQRNKGNFPGRFSGRQFSNSRSEMNVSTLELGDSALYLCASKRTSGGDEQFFGPGTRLTVL.

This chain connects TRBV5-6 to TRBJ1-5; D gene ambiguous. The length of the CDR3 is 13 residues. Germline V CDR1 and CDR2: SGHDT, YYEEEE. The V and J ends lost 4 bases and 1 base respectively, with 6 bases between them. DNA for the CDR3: TGTGCCAGCAGCCAGAGGAGCAATCAGCCCCAGCATTTT. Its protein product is CASSQRSNQPQHF.

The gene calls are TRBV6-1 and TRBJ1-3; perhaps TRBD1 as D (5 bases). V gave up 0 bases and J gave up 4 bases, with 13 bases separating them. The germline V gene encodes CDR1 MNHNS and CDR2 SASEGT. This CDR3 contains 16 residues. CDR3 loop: CASSEAQGNWGNTIYF. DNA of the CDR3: TGTGCCAGCAGTGAAGCTCAGGGAAATTGGGGAAACACCATATATTTT.

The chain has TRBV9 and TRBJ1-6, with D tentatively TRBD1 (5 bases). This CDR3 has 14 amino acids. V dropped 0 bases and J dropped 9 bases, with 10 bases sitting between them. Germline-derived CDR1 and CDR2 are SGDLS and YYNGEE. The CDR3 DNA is TGTGCCAGCAGCGTAGGGGGGGTAGGTTCACCCCTCCACTTT. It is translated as CASSVGGVGSPLHF.

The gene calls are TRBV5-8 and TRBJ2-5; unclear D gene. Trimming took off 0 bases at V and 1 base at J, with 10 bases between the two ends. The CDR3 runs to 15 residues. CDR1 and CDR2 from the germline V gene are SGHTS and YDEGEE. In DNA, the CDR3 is TGTGCCAGCAGCTTGGGAGGTCGTCTCCAAGAGACCCAGTACTTC. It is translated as CASSLGGRLQETQYF. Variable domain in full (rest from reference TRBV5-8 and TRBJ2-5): EAGVTQSPTHLIKTRGQQATLRCSPISGHTSVYWYQQALGLGLQFLLWYDEGEERNRGNFPPRFSGRQFPNYSSELNVNALELEDSALYLCASSLGGRLQETQYFGPGTRLLVL.

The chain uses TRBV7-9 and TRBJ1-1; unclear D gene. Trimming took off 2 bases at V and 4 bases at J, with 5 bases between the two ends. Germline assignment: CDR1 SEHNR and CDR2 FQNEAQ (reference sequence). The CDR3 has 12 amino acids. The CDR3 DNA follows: TGTGCCAGCAGCTTACCCAGCACTGAAGCTTTCTTT. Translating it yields CASSLPSTEAFF.

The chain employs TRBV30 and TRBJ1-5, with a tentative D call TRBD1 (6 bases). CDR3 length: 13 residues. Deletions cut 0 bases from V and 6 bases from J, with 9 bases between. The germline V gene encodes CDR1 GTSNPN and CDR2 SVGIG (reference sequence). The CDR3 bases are TGTGCCTGGAGTGTACAGGGTATTCAGCCCCAGCATTTT. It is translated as CAWSVQGIQPQHF.

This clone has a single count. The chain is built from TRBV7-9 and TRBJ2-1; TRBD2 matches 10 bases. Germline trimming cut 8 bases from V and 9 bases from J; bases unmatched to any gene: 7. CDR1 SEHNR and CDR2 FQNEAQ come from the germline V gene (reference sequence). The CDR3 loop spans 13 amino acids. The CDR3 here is CASSSGGAAEQFF. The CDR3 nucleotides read TGTGCCAGCTCGAGCGGGGGGGCCGCTGAGCAGTTCTTC.

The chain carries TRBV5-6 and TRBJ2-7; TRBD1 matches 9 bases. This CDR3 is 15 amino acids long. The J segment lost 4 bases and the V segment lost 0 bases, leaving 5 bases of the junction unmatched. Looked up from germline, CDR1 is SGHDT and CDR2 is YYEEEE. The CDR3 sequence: CASSLGGTGWYEQYF. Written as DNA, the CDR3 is TGTGCCAGCAGCTTGGGCGGGACAGGGTGGTACGAGCAGTACTTC. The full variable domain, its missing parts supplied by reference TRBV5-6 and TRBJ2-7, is DAGVTQSPTHLIKTRGQQVTLRCSPKSGHDTVSWYQQALGQGPQFIFQYYEEEERQRGNFPDRFSGHQFPNYSSELNVNALLLGDSALYLCASSLGGTGWYEQYFGPGTRLTVT.

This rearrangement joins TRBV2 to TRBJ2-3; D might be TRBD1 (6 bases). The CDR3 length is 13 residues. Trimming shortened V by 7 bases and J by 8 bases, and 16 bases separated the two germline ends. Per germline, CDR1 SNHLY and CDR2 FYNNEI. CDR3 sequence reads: CASIQGGFGTQYF. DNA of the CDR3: TGTGCCAGCATACAGGGCGGTTTCGGTACGCAGTATTTT.

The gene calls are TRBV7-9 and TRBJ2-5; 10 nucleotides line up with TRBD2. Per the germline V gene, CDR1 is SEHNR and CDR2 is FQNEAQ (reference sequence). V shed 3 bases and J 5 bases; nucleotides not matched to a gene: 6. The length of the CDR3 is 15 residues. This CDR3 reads CASSFVAGGPETQYF. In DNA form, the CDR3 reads TGTGCCAGCAGCTTCGTAGCGGGAGGACCTGAGACCCAGTACTTC. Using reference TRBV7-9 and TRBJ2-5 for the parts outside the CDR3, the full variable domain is DTGVSQNPRHKITKRGQNVTFRCDPISEHNRLYWYRQTLGQGPEFLTYFQNEAQLEKSRLLSDRFSAERPKGSFSTLEIQRTEQGDSAMYLCASSFVAGGPETQYFGPGTRLLVL.

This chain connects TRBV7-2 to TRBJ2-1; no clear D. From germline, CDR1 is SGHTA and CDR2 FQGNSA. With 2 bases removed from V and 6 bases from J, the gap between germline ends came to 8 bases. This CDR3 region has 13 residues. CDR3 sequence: CASSLNGPNEQFF. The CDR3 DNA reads TGTGCCAGCAGCTTAAACGGTCCCAATGAGCAGTTCTTC. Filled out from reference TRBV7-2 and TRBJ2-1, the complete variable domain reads GAGVSQSPSNKVTEKGKDVELRCDPISGHTALYWYRQSLGQGLEFLIYFQGNSAPDKSGLPSDRFSAERTGGSVSTLTIQRTQQEDSAVYLCASSLNGPNEQFFGPGTRLTVL.

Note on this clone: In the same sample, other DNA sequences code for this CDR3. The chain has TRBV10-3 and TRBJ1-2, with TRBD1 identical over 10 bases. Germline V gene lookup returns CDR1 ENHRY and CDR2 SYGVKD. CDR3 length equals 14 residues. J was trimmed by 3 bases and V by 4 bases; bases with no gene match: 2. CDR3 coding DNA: TGTGCCATCAGTGGACAGGGGGCGGACTATGGCTACACCTTC. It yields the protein CAISGQGADYGYTF.

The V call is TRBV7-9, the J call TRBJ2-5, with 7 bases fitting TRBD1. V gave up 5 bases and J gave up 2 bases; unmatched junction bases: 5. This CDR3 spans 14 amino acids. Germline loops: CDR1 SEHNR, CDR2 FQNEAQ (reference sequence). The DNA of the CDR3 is TGTGCCAGCAGCGCCTCGGGACAGCAAGAGACCCAGTACTTC. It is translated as CASSASGQQETQYF.